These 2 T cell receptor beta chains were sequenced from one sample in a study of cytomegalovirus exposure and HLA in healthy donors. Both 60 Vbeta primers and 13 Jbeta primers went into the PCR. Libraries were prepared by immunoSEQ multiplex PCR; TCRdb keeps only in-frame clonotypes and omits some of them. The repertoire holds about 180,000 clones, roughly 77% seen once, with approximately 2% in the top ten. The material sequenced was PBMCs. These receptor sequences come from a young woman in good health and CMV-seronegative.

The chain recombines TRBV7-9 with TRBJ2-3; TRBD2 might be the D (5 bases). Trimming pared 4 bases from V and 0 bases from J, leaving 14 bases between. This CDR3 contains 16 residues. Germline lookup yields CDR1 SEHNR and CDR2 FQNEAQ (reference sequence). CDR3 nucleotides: TGTGCCAGCAGCTCCCGACTAAAAACTAGCACAGATACGCAGTATTTT. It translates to CASSSRLKTSTDTQYF.

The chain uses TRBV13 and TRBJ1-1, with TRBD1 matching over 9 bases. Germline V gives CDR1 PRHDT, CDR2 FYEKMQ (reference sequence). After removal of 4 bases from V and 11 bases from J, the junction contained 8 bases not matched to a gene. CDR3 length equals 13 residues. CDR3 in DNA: TGTGCCAGCAGCTCTTACAGGGGGCTGGGGGCTTTCTTT. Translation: CASSSYRGLGAFF. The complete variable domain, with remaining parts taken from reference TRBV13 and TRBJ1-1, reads AAGVIQSPRHLIKEKRETATLKCYPIPRHDTVYWYQQGPGQDPQFLISFYEKMQSDKGSIPDRFSAQQFSDYHSELNMSSLELGDSALYFCASSSYRGLGAFFGQGTRLTVV.